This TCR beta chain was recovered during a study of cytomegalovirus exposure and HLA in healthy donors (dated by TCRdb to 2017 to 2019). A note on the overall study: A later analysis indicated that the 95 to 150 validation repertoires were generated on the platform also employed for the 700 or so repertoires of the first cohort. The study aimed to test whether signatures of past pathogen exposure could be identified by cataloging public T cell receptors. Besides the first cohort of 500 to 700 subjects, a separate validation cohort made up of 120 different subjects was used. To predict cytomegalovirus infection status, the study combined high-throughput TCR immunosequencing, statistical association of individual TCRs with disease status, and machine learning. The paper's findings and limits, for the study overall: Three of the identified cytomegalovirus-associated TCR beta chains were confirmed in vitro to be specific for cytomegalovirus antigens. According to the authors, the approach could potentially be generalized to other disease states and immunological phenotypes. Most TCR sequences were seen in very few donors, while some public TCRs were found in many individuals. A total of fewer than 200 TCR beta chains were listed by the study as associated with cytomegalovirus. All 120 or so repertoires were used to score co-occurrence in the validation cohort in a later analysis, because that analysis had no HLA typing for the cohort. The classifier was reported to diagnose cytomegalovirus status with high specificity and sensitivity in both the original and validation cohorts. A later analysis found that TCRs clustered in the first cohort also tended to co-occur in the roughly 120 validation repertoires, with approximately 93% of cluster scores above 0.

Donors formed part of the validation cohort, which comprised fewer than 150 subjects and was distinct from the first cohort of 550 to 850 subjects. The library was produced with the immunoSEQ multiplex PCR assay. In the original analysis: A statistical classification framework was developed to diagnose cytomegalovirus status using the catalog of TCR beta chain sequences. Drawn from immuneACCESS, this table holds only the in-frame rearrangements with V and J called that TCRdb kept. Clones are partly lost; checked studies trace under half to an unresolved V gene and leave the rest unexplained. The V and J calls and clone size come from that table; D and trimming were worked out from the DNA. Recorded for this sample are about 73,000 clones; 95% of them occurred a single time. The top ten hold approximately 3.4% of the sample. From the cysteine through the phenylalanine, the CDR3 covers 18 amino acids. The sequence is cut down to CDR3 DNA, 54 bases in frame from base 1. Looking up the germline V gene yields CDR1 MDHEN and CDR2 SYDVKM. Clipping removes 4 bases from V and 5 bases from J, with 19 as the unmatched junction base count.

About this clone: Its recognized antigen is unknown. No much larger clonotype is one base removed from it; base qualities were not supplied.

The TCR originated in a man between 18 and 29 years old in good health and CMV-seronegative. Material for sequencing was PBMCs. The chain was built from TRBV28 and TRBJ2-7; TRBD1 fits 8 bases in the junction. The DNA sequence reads TGTGCCAGCAGTTCCTACCAACAGGGGGTGTCCCTGGGGGACGAGCAGTACTTC. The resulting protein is CASSSYQQGVSLGDEQYF. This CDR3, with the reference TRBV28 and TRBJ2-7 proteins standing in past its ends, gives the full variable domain DVKVTQSSRYLVKRTGEKVFLECVQDMDHENMFWYRQDPGLGLRLIYFSYDVKMKEKGDIPEGYSVSREKKERFSLILESASTNQTSMYLCASSSYQQGVSLGDEQYFGPGTRLTVT.